A single sample is the source of the 20 T cell receptor beta chains below, sequenced in a study of cytomegalovirus exposure and HLA in healthy donors (dated by TCRdb to 2016 to 2017). To prepare the library, the immunoSEQ multiplex PCR assay was applied. For the multiplex PCR, a mixture combining 60 forward primers for TCR Vbeta segments and 13 reverse primers for TCR Jbeta segments was used. Imported from immuneACCESS, the table was reduced by TCRdb to in-frame sequences with V and J called. These copies leave out some clones; in studies compared against another copy, an unresolved V gene accounts for under half, and the cause of the remainder is not known. This sample is represented by 130,000 to 150,000 clones; roughly three quarters of them were singletons. Together, the top ten hold roughly 0.87% of the sample. Sequencing was done on a sample of PBMCs. Receptors originate from a man in his late teens or twenties in good health and CMV-seronegative.

The chain recombines TRBV19 with TRBJ1-2, with D perhaps TRBD1 (6 bases). This CDR3 region has 10 residues. Trimming shortened V by 5 bases and J by 12 bases, and 10 bases separated the two germline ends. The V gene's germline CDR1 is LNHDA and CDR2 SQIVND (reference sequence). The CDR3 protein is CASSFDRNTF. Here the CDR3 DNA reads TGTGCCAGTAGTTTCGACAGGAACACCTTC.

CDR3 coding DNA: TGTGCCAGCAGCTTAGTCCCAGGGACAGGGCCAAATGAAAAACTGTTTTTT. Translated: CASSLVPGTGPNEKLFF. This chain links TRBV7-2 with TRBJ1-4, with 9 bases lining up with TRBD1. The CDR3 runs 17 residues. The V segment lost 1 base and the J segment 5 bases; nucleotides outside the gene matches: 8. The germline V gene has CDR1 SGHTA and CDR2 FQGNSA. Variable domain in full (rest from reference TRBV7-2 and TRBJ1-4): GAGVSQSPSNKVTEKGKDVELRCDPISGHTALYWYRQSLGQGLEFLIYFQGNSAPDKSGLPSDRFSAERTGGSVSTLTIQRTQQEDSAVYLCASSLVPGTGPNEKLFFGSGTQLSVL.

The genes are TRBV19 and TRBJ2-1, with 9 bases aligning to TRBD2. The CDR3 length is 15 residues. CDR1 is LNHDA, CDR2 SQIVND, per germline (reference sequence). The junction had 6 bases not matched to a gene; V was cut back by 5 bases and J by 4 bases. CDR3 in amino acids: CASSSLAGRYNEQFF. The CDR3 region has the DNA TGTGCCAGTAGTTCTCTAGCGGGGCGGTACAATGAGCAGTTCTTC.

The J gene is TRBJ2-2, the V gene TRBV19; D remains ambiguous. V was pared by 7 bases and J by 3 bases, with 15 bases between. Germline CDR1 reads LNHDA; CDR2 reads SQIVND (reference sequence). This CDR3 comprises 15 residues. The CDR3: CASNKRALDTGELFF. The CDR3 DNA reads as TGTGCCAGTAATAAGAGAGCACTGGACACCGGGGAGCTGTTTTTT.

CDR3 sequence (DNA): TGTGCCTGGAGTGGGAGCAGTTCCCACAACGTCCTGACTTTC. It encodes CAWSGSSSHNVLTF. The V call is TRBV30, the J call TRBJ2-6, with no clear D. V lost 1 base and J 9 bases, leaving 13 bases between the germline ends. This CDR3 has 14 residues. CDR1 and CDR2 from the germline V gene are GTSNPN and SVGIG (reference sequence).

This clone was recorded a few times. The chain joins TRBV19 to TRBJ2-7, with D unresolved. There are 15 residues in the CDR3. The ends were cut back, 0 bases at V and 0 bases at J, with 9 bases in the middle. Germline V lookup: CDR1 LNHDA, CDR2 SQIVND (reference sequence). The CDR3 reads CASSIDRFSSYEQYF. The CDR3 DNA is TGTGCCAGTAGTATAGACCGCTTTAGCTCCTACGAGCAGTACTTC.

The chain links TRBV30 to TRBJ1-1; TRBD1 aligns across 10 bases. Germline V gives CDR1 GTSNPN, CDR2 SVGIG (reference sequence). The CDR3 has 14 residues. V shed 5 bases, J shed 4 bases, and the junction held 7 bases outside the gene matches. CDR3 DNA sequence: TGTGCCTGGCGTCCGGGACAGGGGATCACTGAAGCTTTCTTT. It yields the protein CAWRPGQGITEAFF. The complete variable domain, with remaining parts taken from reference TRBV30 and TRBJ1-1, reads SQTIHQWPATLVQPVGSPLSLECTVEGTSNPNLYWYRQAAGRGLQLLFYSVGIGQISSEVPQNLSASRPQDRQFILSSKKLLLSDSGFYLCAWRPGQGITEAFFGQGTRLTVV.

The gene calls are TRBV27 and TRBJ2-7; D may be TRBD1 (6 bases). Germline assignment: CDR1 MNHEY and CDR2 SMNVEV (reference sequence). Trimming removed 4 bases from V and 5 bases from J, with 12 bases in between. The CDR3 is 13 residues long. CDR3 residues: CASSSITGNEQYF. CDR3 bases: TGTGCCAGCAGTTCTATAACAGGGAACGAGCAGTACTTC.

This chain connects TRBV11-2 to TRBJ2-5; D gene ambiguous. The ends were cut back, 3 bases at V and 5 bases at J, with 10 bases in the middle. The germline V gene has CDR1 SGHAT and CDR2 FQNNGV. This CDR3 region has 13 residues. The CDR3 loop reads CASSFDQAETQYF. The CDR3 DNA sequence: TGTGCCAGCAGCTTCGACCAGGCGGAGACCCAGTACTTC.

V is TRBV7-9 and J is TRBJ2-2; 7 nucleotides line up with TRBD2. This CDR3 spans 17 amino acids. V lost 0 bases, J lost 0 bases, and 4 bases stayed unmatched. In germline, CDR1 is SEHNR, CDR2 FQNEAQ (reference sequence). CDR3 amino acids: CASSLAGGTANTGELFF. CDR3 sequence (DNA): TGTGCCAGCAGCTTAGCGGGGGGGACGGCGAACACCGGGGAGCTGTTTTTT.

This clone was observed once. J is TRBJ1-4 and V is TRBV6-5; perhaps TRBD1 as D (6 bases). The germline V gene has CDR1 MNHEY and CDR2 SVGAGI. Trimming removed 2 bases at V and 4 bases at J, with 11 bases between. The CDR3 length is 15 residues. This CDR3 reads CASSYQDRFNEKLFF. In DNA form, the CDR3 reads TGTGCCAGCAGTTACCAGGACAGATTTAATGAAAAACTGTTTTTT.

This clone was picked up a small number of times. The chain's CDR3 is CASSIPQSLGEKLFF. CDR3 in DNA: TGTGCCAGTAGTATCCCCCAATCTCTAGGCGAAAAACTGTTTTTT. The chain links TRBV19 to TRBJ1-4; D is ambiguous. CDR3 size: 15 residues. Germline lookup yields CDR1 LNHDA and CDR2 SQIVND (reference sequence). V shed 3 bases and J shed 8 bases, with 16 bases lying between them.

The rearrangement links TRBV7-9 to TRBJ2-5; 7 bases are shared with TRBD1. The ends lost 4 bases at V and 1 base at J; junction bases unmatched: 3. Germline CDR1 is SEHNR and CDR2 is FQNEAQ (reference sequence). CDR3 length equals 14 residues. The CDR3 protein is CASSSRDSQETQYF. The DNA of the CDR3 is TGTGCCAGCAGCTCCCGGGACAGCCAAGAGACCCAGTACTTC.

The chain combines TRBV4-1 with TRBJ2-3; tentative D call: TRBD1 (6 bases). Germline CDR1 and CDR2: MGHRA and YSYEKL. Trimming left V 7 bases short and J 1 base short, with 15 bases between. The CDR3 is 15 residues long. Written as DNA, the CDR3 is TGCGCCAGCACCCATGGGGGACAAGGCACAGATACGCAGTATTTT. Residues: CASTHGGQGTDTQYF.

In regard to this clone: An end of the junction differs from the germline gene, which may be a read error. Other DNA sequences from this sample encode an identical CDR3 as well. The chain combines TRBV14 with TRBJ1-2; TRBD1 matches at 9 bases. CDR1 SGHDN and CDR2 FVKESK come from the germline V gene. The CDR3 has 15 residues. CDR3 residues: CASSSYRDRVNGYTF. Written as DNA, the CDR3 is TGTGCCAGCAGTTCCTACCGGGACAGGGTCAATGGCTATACCTTC.

The J gene is TRBJ1-3, the V gene TRBV5-8; maybe TRBD1 (5 bases). V shed 0 bases and J shed 0 bases, with 7 bases lying between them. This CDR3 is 15 amino acids long. The germline gives CDR1 SGHTS, CDR2 YDEGEE. In DNA form, the CDR3 reads TGTGCCAGCAGCTTGGTGGGGCGCTCTGGAAACACCATATATTTT. Translated, it gives CASSLVGRSGNTIYF.

This sequence joins TRBV30 and TRBJ1-4; D is unresolved. Germline CDR1 is GTSNPN and CDR2 is SVGIG (reference sequence). CDR3 length: 13 residues. The V gene lost 6 bases and the J gene lost 4 bases, with 12 bases spanning the gap. This CDR3 is CACTGSDNEKLFF. DNA for the CDR3: TGTGCCTGTACTGGGAGCGATAATGAAAAACTGTTTTTT.

This clone occurred a few times. The V gene is TRBV19, the J gene TRBJ1-2, with 11 bases identical to TRBD1. CDR3 length: 15 amino acids. Germline V gene data show CDR1 as LNHDA and CDR2 as SQIVND (reference sequence). After removal of 5 bases from V and 8 bases from J, the junction contained 10 bases not matched to a gene. CDR3 residues: CASSVAGTGGYGYTF. CDR3 bases: TGTGCCAGTAGTGTCGCCGGGACAGGGGGTTACGGCTACACCTTC.

A remark on this clone: Other DNA sequences in the sample encode the same CDR3. The chain couples TRBV11-2 to TRBJ2-3; 7 nucleotides align to TRBD2. J gave up 4 bases and V 1 base, and 2 bases lay outside the gene matches. This CDR3 comprises 14 residues. Germline CDR1 and CDR2: SGHAT and FQNNGV. The CDR3 nucleotides are TGTGCCAGCAGCTTAGGAGGACTAGCAGATACGCAGTATTTT. Its protein product is CASSLGGLADTQYF.

This chain joins TRBV7-8 and TRBJ1-5, with D possibly TRBD1 on 6 matching bases. The CDR3 totals 15 residues. Germline V gives CDR1 SGHVS, CDR2 FQNEAQ. Trimming took 1 base from V and 4 from J, leaving 11 bases between them. The CDR3 DNA sequence: TGTGCCAGCAGCTTAGGGACAGCTTCTAATCAGCCCCAGCATTTT. Its protein is CASSLGTASNQPQHF.